Listed below are T cell receptor beta chains from one sample, sequenced in a study of blood T cell repertoires in COVID-19. Sequencing was performed with immunoSEQ multiplex PCR; in TCRdb, only in-frame clones are kept and a portion is missing. Counted here are under 250,000 clones, around four fifths occurring once; the ten biggest clones make up roughly 8.7%. Material: peripheral blood. The receptors shown here come from a man in his forties or fifties with active or convalescent COVID-19. Both conserved end residues are part of each CDR3. The D gene is left open where the match is weak. Clone size is stated in some rows and not others, as once, few, many or a class when expanded.

j_call clone_size v_call d_call cdr3_aa cdr3_nt
TRBJ1-2 NA TRBV5-4 TRBD1 CASSLRDRANYGYTF TGTGCCAGCAGCTTGAGGGACAGGGCGAACTATGGCTACACCTTC
TRBJ1-1 NA TRBV11-2 TRBD1 CASSGGQGNTEAFF TGTGCCAGCAGCGGCGGACAGGGGAACACTGAAGCTTTCTTT
TRBJ2-5 NA TRBV5-1 TRBD2 CASSSGGIQETQYF TGCGCCAGCAGCTCCGGGGGGATCCAAGAGACCCAGTACTTC
TRBJ1-1 NA TRBV12-3/TRBV12-4 NA CASSKTATEAFF TGTGCCAGCAGTAAGACAGCAACTGAAGCTTTCTTT
TRBJ2-2 NA TRBV19 TRBD1 CASRWDSRTGELFF TGTGCCAGTAGGTGGGACAGCCGCACCGGGGAGCTGTTTTTT
TRBJ2-1 NA TRBV20-1 TRBD2 CSASDGRVNNEQFF TGCAGTGCTAGTGACGGGAGGGTGAACAATGAGCAGTTCTTC
TRBJ1-2 NA TRBV19 NA CASSSRDTLYGYTF TGTGCCAGTAGTTCCCGGGACACCCTCTATGGCTACACCTTC
TRBJ1-1 NA TRBV19 TRBD1 CASRGRGRNTEAFF TGTGCCAGTAGGGGCAGGGGGAGGAACACTGAAGCTTTCTTT
TRBJ2-3 NA TRBV4-1 NA CASSPGEMRFGDTQYF TGCGCCAGCAGCCCAGGGGAAATGAGGTTTGGAGATACGCAGTATTTT
TRBJ2-7 few TRBV27 NA CASSSLTVPSSYEQYF TGTGCCAGCAGTTCCTTGACAGTTCCTAGCTCCTACGAGCAGTACTTC
TRBJ1-2 NA TRBV6-5 TRBD1 CASSTAGTGTYGYTF TGTGCCAGCAGCACCGCCGGGACAGGGACCTATGGCTACACCTTC
TRBJ2-6 NA TRBV24-1 TRBD1 CATSDSGQGSFGANVLTF TGTGCCACCAGTGACTCCGGACAGGGGAGTTTTGGGGCCAACGTCCTGACTTTC
TRBJ1-5 many TRBV19 TRBD1 CASSDIGGAGDQPQHF TGTGCCAGTAGTGACATAGGGGGCGCAGGGGACCAGCCCCAGCATTTT
TRBJ2-5 NA TRBV7-9 NA CASSLVGGRGETQYF TGTGCCAGCAGCTTAGTGGGCGGAAGGGGGGAGACCCAGTACTTC
TRBJ2-1 NA TRBV2 TRBD1 CASSDPRGTPSNEQFF TGTGCCAGCAGTGACCCCAGGGGGACACCCTCGAATGAGCAGTTCTTC
TRBJ1-1 NA TRBV10-3 NA CASRQNTEAFF TGTGCCAGCCGACAGAACACTGAAGCTTTCTTT
TRBJ2-7 NA TRBV6-1 TRBD2 CASSEGLAGAREQYF TGTGCCAGCAGTGAAGGACTAGCGGGAGCCCGCGAGCAGTACTTC
TRBJ1-2 NA TRBV24-1 NA CATSEAGEGSGYTF TGTGCCACCAGTGAGGCAGGGGAAGGGTCTGGCTACACCTTC
TRBJ1-5 once TRBV30 NA CAWSPVGVQPQHF TGTGCCTGGAGTCCCGTCGGGGTCCAGCCCCAGCATTTT
TRBJ2-3 NA TRBV9 TRBD2 CASSSDSTSADTQYF TGTGCCAGCAGCTCCGATTCTACTAGCGCAGATACGCAGTATTTT
TRBJ1-2 NA TRBV27 TRBD1 CASSLGTGPPNYGYTF TGTGCCAGCAGTTTAGGGACAGGGCCTCCTAACTATGGCTACACCTTC
TRBJ1-3 NA TRBV10-3 NA CATRDMGSGNTIYF TGTGCCACTCGGGACATGGGCTCTGGAAACACCATATATTTT
TRBJ2-5 NA TRBV6-1 NA CASSELGGRQETQYF TGTGCCAGCAGTGAATTGGGGGGGCGACAGGAGACCCAGTACTTC
TRBJ1-1 NA TRBV20-1 TRBD1 CSASGTGGQAFF TGCAGTGCTAGTGGGACAGGGGGCCAAGCTTTCTTT
TRBJ1-3 NA TRBV5-1 TRBD1 CASSTGTASSGNTIYF TGCGCCAGCAGCACCGGGACAGCTAGCTCTGGAAACACCATATATTTT
TRBJ1-1 few TRBV11-3 NA CASSFVQSSTEAFF TGTGCCAGCAGCTTCGTACAGTCTTCCACTGAAGCTTTCTTT
TRBJ1-1 NA TRBV29-1 NA CSVEVWAQNTEAFF TGCAGCGTTGAAGTCTGGGCCCAGAACACTGAAGCTTTCTTT
TRBJ1-4 NA TRBV6-5 NA CASQQGTNEKLFF TGTGCCAGCCAACAGGGAACTAATGAAAAACTGTTTTTT
TRBJ1-1 NA TRBV5-1 TRBD1 CASTTIATGGYTEAFF TGCGCCAGCACCACAATAGCGACAGGGGGGTACACTGAAGCTTTCTTT